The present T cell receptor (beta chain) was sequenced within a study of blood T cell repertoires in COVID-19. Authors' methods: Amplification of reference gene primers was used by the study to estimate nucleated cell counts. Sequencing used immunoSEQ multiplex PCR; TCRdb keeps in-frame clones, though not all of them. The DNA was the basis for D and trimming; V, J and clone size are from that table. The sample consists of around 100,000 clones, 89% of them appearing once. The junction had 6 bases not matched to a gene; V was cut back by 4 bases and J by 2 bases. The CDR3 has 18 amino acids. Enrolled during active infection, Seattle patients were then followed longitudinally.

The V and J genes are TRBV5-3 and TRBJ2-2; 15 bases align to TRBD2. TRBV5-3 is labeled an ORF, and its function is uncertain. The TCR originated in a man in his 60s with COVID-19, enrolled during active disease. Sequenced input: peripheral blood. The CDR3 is CARSHGLAGGANTGELFF. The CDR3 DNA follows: TGTGCCAGAAGCCACGGACTAGCGGGAGGGGCTAACACCGGGGAGCTGTTTTTT.